Listed below are T cell receptor beta chains from one sample, sequenced in a study of tumor and adjacent non-tumor tissue in lung cancer. TCRdb re-called the multiplex PCR reads through MiXCR, storing one row per CDR3 protein. The sample consists of approximately 68,000 distinct CDR3 sequences, under 80% of them appearing once. Sample: distant non-tumor lung tissue. The receptors here all came from a man between 60 and 75 years old with non-small cell lung cancer. CDR3s include the opening cysteine and the closing phenylalanine or tryptophan. The D gene is left open where the match is weak. The size entry is marked missing in some rows and otherwise reads once, few, many or a size class.

d_gene,abundance,j_gene,v_gene,CDR3aa,CDR3nt
-,-,TRBJ1-5,TRBV13,CASNLGQNSNQPQHF,TGTGCCAGCAACTTAGGCCAAAATAGCAATCAGCCCCAACATTTT
-,-,TRBJ1-3,TRBV4-1,CATSQEGLSGNTIYF,TGCGCCACCAGCCAAGAGGGTCTCTCTGGAAACACTATATATTTT
TRBD1,-,TRBJ1-1,TRBV5-1,CASTPGQGALNTEAFF,TGCGCCAGCACGCCGGGACAGGGGGCGTTGAACACTGAAGCTTTCTTT
-,-,TRBJ2-3,TRBV11-1,CAGSPAIGFTDTQYF,TGTGCCGGCAGTCCCGCGATAGGGTTCACAGATACGCAGTATTTT
-,many,TRBJ1-2,TRBV20-1,CSARDSDLGRTNYGYTF,TGCAGTGCTAGAGATTCGGATTTAGGGCGTACTAACTATGGCTACACCTTC
-,few,TRBJ1-6,TRBV4-2,CASSRRAARSNSPLRF,TGTGCCAGCAGCCGGAGGGCGGCCAGATCTAATTCACCCCTCCGCTTT
TRBD1,-,TRBJ1-2,TRBV11-2,CASSPGGFDFTF,TGTGCCAGCAGCCCAGGGGGCTTTGACTTCACCTTC
-,-,TRBJ2-1,TRBV28,CVSSFGGMYNEQFF,TGTGTCAGCAGTTTTGGTGGGATGTACAATGAGCAGTTCTTC
TRBD2,-,TRBJ2-1,TRBV12-3/TRBV12-4,CASSSPQREYNEQFF,TGCGCCAGCAGTTCCCCTCAGCGGGAATACAATGAGCAGTTCTTC
TRBD2,many,TRBJ2-7,TRBV6-2/TRBV6-3,CASSYTTSGSVGFGEQYF,TGTGCCAGCAGTTACACGACTAGCGGGAGTGTCGGGTTCGGCGAGCAGTACTTC
-,-,TRBJ2-7,TRBV24-1,CATGTCYEQYF,TGTGCCACCGGAACATGCTACGAGCAGTACTTC
TRBD2,-,TRBJ2-5,TRBV13,CASSLGLAGLGETQYF,TGTGCCAGCAGTCTCGGACTAGCGGGTTTAGGAGAGACCCAGTATTTC
TRBD2,-,TRBJ2-1,TRBV12-3/TRBV12-4,CGSSFPQRDHDEQLF,TGTGGCAGTAGTTTCCCTCAGCGGGACCACGATGAGCAGCTCTTC
TRBD1,-,TRBJ2-2,TRBV5-4,CASSSWDRAPEKLFF,TGTGCCAGCAGCTCGTGGGACAGGGCCCCCGAGAAGCTGTTTTTT
TRBD2,-,TRBJ2-1,TRBV29-1,CSTGTGDYNGQFF,TGCAGCACTGGAACTGGGGACTACAATGGGCAGTTCTTC
TRBD1,once,TRBJ2-7,TRBV20-1,CSARGQGQLTYEQHF,TGCAGTGCCAGGGGACAGGGCCAACTAACCTACGAGCAGCACTTC
-,-,TRBJ2-5,TRBV29-1,CSVETGVQEIRYF,TGCAGCGTTGAAACAGGCGTACAAGAGATCCGATACTTC
-,few,TRBJ1-1,TRBV19,CASSMSRGFGRENTEAFF,TGTGCCAGTAGTATGAGTAGAGGATTTGGCCGTGAGAACACTGAAGCTTTCTTT
-,few,TRBJ2-5,TRBV7-9,CASSFSGVQETQYF,TGTGCCAGCAGCTTCTCGGGGGTTCAAGAGACCCAGTACTTC
TRBD2,many,TRBJ2-3,TRBV7-8,CASSLDKGLAGADTQYF,TGTGCCAGCAGCTTAGATAAAGGACTAGCGGGAGCAGATACGCAGTATTTT
-,-,TRBJ2-1,TRBV4-1,CASSPRDMGNEQFF,TGCGCTAGCAGCCCCCGGGACATGGGCAATGAGCAGTTCTTC
TRBD1,few,TRBJ2-7,TRBV7-8,CASSLRQGPSYEQYF,TGTGCCAGCAGCCTTCGACAGGGTCCCTCCTACGAGCAGTACTTC
TRBD2,-,TRBJ2-5,TRBV29-1,CSVAGGLVEETQYF,TGCAGCGTTGCCGGCGGACTAGTAGAAGAGACCCAATACTTC
-,-,TRBJ1-1,TRBV12-3/TRBV12-4,CTSSFTPGPWVNTEAFF,TGTACCAGCAGTTTTACCCCGGGCCCGTGGGTGAACACTGAAGCTTTCTTT
-,many,TRBJ2-1,TRBV5-5,CASSLGVRAYNEQFF,TGTGCCAGCAGCTTGGGGGTTAGAGCCTACAATGAGCAGTTCTTC
-,many,TRBJ1-4,TRBV7-9,CASSISGVANEKLFF,TGTGCCAGCAGCATTTCAGGGGTGGCTAATGAAAAACTGTTTTTT
-,-,TRBJ2-4,TRBV6-1,CASSHIVLTKNIQYF,TGTGCCAGCAGTCACATTGTTTTAACCAAAAACATTCAGTACTTC
-,-,TRBJ1-1,TRBV20-1,CSARGRDTEALF,TGCAGTGCGCGGGGCAGGGACACTGAAGCTCTCTTT
-,-,TRBJ1-2,TRBV5-4,CASRQDRSNYGYIF,TGTGCCAGCAGGCAGGACCGGTCTAACTATGGCTACATTTTC
-,once,TRBJ2-5,TRBV28,CASRPEPSGQETQYF,TGTGCCAGCAGACCCGAGCCCTCAGGGCAAGAGACCCAGTATTTC
-,-,TRBJ2-3,TRBV7-9,CAGSFQPGDTQYF,TGTGCCGGCAGCTTCCAACCCGGAGATACGCAGTACTTT
-,-,TRBJ2-3,TRBV13,CASILARQNTDTQFF,TGTGCCAGCATCTTAGCGAGACAGAACACAGACACGCAGTTTTTT
-,-,TRBJ2-4,TRBV6-1,CASNVEPKNIQYF,TGTGCCAGCAATGTGGAGCCCAAAAACATTCAGTACTTC
TRBD2,-,TRBJ2-1,TRBV20-1,CSTSNILAGATYNEQFF,TGCAGTACTAGTAATATACTAGCGGGAGCTACCTACAATGAGCAGTTCTTC
-,many,TRBJ2-2,TRBV10-3,CAISESRGSPGELFF,TGTGCCATCAGTGAGTCCCGGGGAAGCCCCGGGGAGCTGTTTTTT
TRBD2,-,TRBJ2-1,TRBV6-5,CAARGGWNEQFF,TGTGCCGCCCGGGGGGGGTGGAATGAGCAGTTTTTC
-,many,TRBJ2-1,TRBV14,CASSPRTGTSYNEQFF,TGTGCCAGCAGCCCCCGGACTGGGACCTCCTACAATGAGCAGTTCTTC
-,-,TRBJ2-1,TRBV6-1,CASSLDRGRIYNEQFF,TGTGCCAGCAGTCTAGATAGAGGGAGGATCTACAATGAGCAGTTCTTC
-,-,TRBJ2-7,TRBV11-1,CDSSSNIYGEQYF,TGTGACAGTAGCTCAAATATTTACGGCGAGCAGTACTTC
-,-,TRBJ2-7,TRBV4-2,CASSHGNYGQYF,TGTGCCAGCAGCCACGGCAACTATGGGCAGTACTTC
-,-,TRBJ2-7,TRBV2,CTSTEAAVIQGYEQYF,TGTACCAGCACTGAAGCGGCCGTCATACAGGGATACGAGCAGTACTTC
-,-,TRBJ1-1,TRBV6-5,CASSYYLGAMNTEDFF,TGTGCCAGCAGTTACTACCTGGGAGCTATGAACACTGAAGATTTCTTT
-,few,TRBJ2-1,TRBV6-6,CATRGRLDGDEQFF,TGTGCCACAAGGGGGAGGCTCGATGGGGATGAGCAGTTCTTC
-,once,TRBJ2-1,TRBV29-1,CSVDSQANIEQFF,TGCAGCGTTGATTCGCAGGCCAACATTGAGCAGTTCTTC
TRBD2,-,TRBJ2-3,TRBV10-2,CASYDEGGEPSQPQYF,TGCGCCAGCTATGATGAGGGAGGGGAGCCAAGTCAGCCCCAGTATTTT
-,-,TRBJ2-3,TRBV11-3,CASSPGSVGADTQYF,TGTGCCAGCAGCCCAGGAAGCGTGGGCGCAGATACGCAGTATTTT
-,-,TRBJ2-5,TRBV12-3/TRBV12-4,CDSSPSPHETQYF,TGTGACAGCAGCCCGTCTCCTCATGAGACCCAGTACTTC
TRBD2,few,TRBJ2-1,TRBV2,CASSEWSSGSYNEQFF,TGTGCCAGCAGTGAGTGGTCTAGCGGGAGCTACAATGAGCAGTTCTTC
TRBD1,once,TRBJ2-7,TRBV29-1,CSVMDRDRGSEQYF,TGCAGCGTTATGGACCGGGACAGGGGCAGCGAGCAGTACTTC
-,-,TRBJ2-3,TRBV6-1,CTSSELQGGTDMQYF,TGTACCAGCAGTGAACTTCAGGGTGGCACAGATATGCAGTATTTT
-,few,TRBJ2-2,TRBV11-1,CASSYSGTGELFF,TGTGCCAGCAGCTATAGTGGCACCGGGGAGCTGTTTTTT
-,-,TRBJ2-5,TRBV5-6,CASSLGGTDRMRAQYF,TGTGCCAGCAGCTTGGGGGGCACAGACAGGATGCGGGCCCAGTACTTC
-,-,TRBJ1-1,TRBV6-5,CASSSLQCQLLAFF,TGTGCCAGCAGTTCCTTACAGTGCCAGCTGTTGGCTTTCTTT